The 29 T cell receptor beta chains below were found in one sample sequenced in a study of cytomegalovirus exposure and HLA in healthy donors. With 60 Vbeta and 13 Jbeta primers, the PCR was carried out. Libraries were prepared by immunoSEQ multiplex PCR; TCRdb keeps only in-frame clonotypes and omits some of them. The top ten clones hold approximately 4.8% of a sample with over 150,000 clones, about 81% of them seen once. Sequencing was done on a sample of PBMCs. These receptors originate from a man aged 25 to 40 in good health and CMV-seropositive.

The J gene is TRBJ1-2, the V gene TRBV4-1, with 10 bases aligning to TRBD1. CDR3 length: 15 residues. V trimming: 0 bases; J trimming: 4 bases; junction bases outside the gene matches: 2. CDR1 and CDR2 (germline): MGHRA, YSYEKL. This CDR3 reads CASSQETGGFYGYTF. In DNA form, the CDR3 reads TGCGCCAGCAGCCAAGAGACAGGGGGCTTCTATGGCTACACCTTC.

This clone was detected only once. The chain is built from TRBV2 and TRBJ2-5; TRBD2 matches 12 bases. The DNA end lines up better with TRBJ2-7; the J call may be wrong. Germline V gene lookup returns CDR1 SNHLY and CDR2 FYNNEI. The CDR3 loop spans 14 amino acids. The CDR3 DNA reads TGTGCCAGCAGAGGACTAGCGGGGATCTACGAGCAGTACTTC. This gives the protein CASRGLAGIYEQYF.

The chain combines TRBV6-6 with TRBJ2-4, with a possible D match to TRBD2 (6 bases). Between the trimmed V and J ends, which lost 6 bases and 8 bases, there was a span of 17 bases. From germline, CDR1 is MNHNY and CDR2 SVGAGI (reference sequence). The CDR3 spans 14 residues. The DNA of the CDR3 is TGTGCCAGCAGGCGGGGTCCCGAAAAATACATTCAGTACTTC. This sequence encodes CASRRGPEKYIQYF.

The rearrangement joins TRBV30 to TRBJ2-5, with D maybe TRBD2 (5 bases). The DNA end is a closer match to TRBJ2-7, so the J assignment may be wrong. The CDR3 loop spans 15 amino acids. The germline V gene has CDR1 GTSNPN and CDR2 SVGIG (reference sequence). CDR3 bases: TGTGCCTGGAGTGTTGCAGGACTCAGAAGGTACGAGCAGTACTTC. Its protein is CAWSVAGLRRYEQYF.

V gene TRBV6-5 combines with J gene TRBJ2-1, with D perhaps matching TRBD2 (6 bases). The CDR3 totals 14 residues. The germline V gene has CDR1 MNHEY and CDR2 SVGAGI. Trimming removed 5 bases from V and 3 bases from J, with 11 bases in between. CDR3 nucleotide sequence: TGTGCCAGCAGTCGGGGGTCCCACTACAATGAGCAGTTCTTC. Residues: CASSRGSHYNEQFF.

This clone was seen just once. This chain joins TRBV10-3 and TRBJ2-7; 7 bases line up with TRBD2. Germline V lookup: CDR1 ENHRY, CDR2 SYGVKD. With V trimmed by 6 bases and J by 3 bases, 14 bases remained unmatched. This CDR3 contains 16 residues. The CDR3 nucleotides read TGTGCCATCAGCGCCGGGTATGGCCGGGGGGACTACGAGCAGTACTTC. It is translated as CAISAGYGRGDYEQYF.

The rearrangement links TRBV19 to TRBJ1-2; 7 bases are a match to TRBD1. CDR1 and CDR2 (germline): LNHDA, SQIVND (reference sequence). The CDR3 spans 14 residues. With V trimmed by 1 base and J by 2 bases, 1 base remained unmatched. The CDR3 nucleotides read TGTGCCAGTAGTATAGGGGGACAGAACTATGGCTACACCTTC. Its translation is CASSIGGQNYGYTF.

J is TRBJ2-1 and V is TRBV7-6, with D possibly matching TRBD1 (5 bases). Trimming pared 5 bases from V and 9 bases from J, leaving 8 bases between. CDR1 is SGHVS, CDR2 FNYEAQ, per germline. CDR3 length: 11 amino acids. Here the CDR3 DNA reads TGTGCCAGCAGCAGGGGTACTGAGCAGTTCTTC. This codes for CASSRGTEQFF.

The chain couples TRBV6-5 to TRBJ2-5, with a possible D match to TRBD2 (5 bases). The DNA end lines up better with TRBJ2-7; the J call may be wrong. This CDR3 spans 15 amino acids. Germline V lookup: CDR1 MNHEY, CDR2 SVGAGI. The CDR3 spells CASRYGLGSSYEQYF. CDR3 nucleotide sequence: TGTGCCAGCAGATATGGACTGGGGAGCTCCTACGAGCAGTACTTC.

CDR3 amino acids: CASSTGADYGYTF. DNA of the CDR3: TGTGCCAGCAGTACAGGGGCGGACTATGGCTACACCTTC. This chain uses TRBV2 with TRBJ1-2, with 7 bases aligning to TRBD1. Germline CDR1 reads SNHLY; CDR2 reads FYNNEI. The CDR3 has 13 amino acids. The V segment lost 5 bases and the J segment 3 bases; nucleotides outside the gene matches: 3.

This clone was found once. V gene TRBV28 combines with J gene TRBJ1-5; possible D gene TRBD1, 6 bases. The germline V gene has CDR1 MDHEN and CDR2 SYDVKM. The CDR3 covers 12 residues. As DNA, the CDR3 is TGTGGGGGGGGGCAAGTGGGGCAGCCCCAGCATTTT. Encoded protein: CGGGQVGQPQHF.

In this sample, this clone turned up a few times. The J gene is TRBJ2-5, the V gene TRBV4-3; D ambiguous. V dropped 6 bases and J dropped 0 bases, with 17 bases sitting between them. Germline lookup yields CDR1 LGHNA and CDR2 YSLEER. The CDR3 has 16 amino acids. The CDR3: CASSTTLLGYQETQYF. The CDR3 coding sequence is TGCGCCAGCAGTACGACACTGCTTGGTTACCAAGAGACCCAGTACTTC.

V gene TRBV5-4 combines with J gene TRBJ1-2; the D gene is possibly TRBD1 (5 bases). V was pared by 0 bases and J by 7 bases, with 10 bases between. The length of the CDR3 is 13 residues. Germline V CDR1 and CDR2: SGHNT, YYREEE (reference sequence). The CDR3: CASSLGPGVGYTF. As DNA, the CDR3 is TGTGCCAGCAGCTTGGGACCGGGGGTTGGCTACACCTTC.

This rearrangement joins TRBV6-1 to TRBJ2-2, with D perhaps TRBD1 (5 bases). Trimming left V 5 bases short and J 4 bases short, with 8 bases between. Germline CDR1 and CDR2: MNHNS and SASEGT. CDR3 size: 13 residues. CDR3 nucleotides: TGTGCCAGCAGTTCAAGGGGCACCGGGGAGCTGTTTTTT. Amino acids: CASSSRGTGELFF.

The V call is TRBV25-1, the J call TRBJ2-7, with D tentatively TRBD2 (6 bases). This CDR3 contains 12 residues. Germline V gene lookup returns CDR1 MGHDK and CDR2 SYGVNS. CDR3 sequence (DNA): TGTGCTACCTCCCGGGGGATCTACGAGCAGTACTTC. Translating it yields CATSRGIYEQYF.

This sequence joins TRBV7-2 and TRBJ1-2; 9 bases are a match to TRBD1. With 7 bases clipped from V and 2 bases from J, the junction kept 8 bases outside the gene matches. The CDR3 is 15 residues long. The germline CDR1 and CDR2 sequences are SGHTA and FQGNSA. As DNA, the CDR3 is TGTGCCAGCAACTTCGGGACAGGGAGGAACTATGGCTACACCTTC. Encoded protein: CASNFGTGRNYGYTF.

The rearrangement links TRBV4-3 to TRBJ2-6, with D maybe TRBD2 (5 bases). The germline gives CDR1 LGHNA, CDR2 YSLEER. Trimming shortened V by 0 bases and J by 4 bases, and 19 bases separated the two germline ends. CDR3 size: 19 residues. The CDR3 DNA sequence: TGCGCCAGCAGCCAAGAATGGCGGCAACCCCCGGGGGGGGCCAACGTCCTGACTTTC. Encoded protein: CASSQEWRQPPGGANVLTF.

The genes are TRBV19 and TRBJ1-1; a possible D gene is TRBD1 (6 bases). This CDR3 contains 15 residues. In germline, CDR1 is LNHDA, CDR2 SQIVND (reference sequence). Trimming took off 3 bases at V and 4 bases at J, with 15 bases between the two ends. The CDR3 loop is CASSIAGAVGTEAFF. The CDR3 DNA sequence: TGTGCCAGTAGTATTGCGGGGGCGGTGGGCACTGAAGCTTTCTTT.

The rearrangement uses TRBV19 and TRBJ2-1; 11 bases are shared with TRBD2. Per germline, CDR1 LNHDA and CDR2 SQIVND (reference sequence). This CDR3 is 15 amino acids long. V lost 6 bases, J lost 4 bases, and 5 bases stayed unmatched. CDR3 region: CASRSGTSGYNEQFF. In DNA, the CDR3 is TGTGCCAGTAGATCGGGGACTAGCGGATACAATGAGCAGTTCTTC.

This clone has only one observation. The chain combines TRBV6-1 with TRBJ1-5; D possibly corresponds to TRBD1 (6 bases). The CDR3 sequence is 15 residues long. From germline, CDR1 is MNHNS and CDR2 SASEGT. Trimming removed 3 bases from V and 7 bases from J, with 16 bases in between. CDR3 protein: CASSDYPQTGQPQHF. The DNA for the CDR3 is TGTGCCAGCAGTGATTACCCTCAGACAGGCCAGCCCCAGCATTTT.

CDR3 nucleotide sequence: TGTGCCAGCCTTCCCCACCTTGGAAGCGCAGATACGCAGTATTTT. The encoded protein is CASLPHLGSADTQYF. The chain recombines TRBV6-6 with TRBJ2-3; no clear D gene. CDR1 is MNHNY, CDR2 SVGAGI, per germline (reference sequence). V was clipped by 8 bases and J by 4 bases, with 19 bases between them. The CDR3 length is 15 residues.

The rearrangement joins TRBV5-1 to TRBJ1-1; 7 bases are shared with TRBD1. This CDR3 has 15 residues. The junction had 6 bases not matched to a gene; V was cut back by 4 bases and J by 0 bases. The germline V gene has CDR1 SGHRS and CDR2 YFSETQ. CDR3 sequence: CASSTGQIMNTEAFF. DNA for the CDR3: TGCGCCAGCAGCACGGGACAGATCATGAACACTGAAGCTTTCTTT.

CDR3 protein: CASARGLADTQYF. The CDR3 DNA reads TGCGCCAGCGCCAGGGGGCTCGCAGATACGCAGTATTTT. J is TRBJ2-3 and V is TRBV5-1, with TRBD1 matching over 8 bases. The CDR3 totals 13 residues. The V and J ends lost 7 bases and 4 bases, in that order; junction bases with no gene match: 5. Germline assignment: CDR1 SGHRS and CDR2 YFSETQ.

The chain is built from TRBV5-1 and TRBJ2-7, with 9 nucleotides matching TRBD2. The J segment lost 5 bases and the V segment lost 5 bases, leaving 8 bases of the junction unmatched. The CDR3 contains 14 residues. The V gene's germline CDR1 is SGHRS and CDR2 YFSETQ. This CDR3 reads CASRAGTSKHEQYF. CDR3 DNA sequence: TGCGCCAGCAGGGCCGGGACTAGCAAACACGAGCAGTACTTC.

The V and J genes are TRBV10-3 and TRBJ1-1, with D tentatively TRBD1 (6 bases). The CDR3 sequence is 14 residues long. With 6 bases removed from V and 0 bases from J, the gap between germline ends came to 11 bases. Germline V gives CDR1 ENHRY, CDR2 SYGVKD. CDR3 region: CAISAGQLNTEAFF. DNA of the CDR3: TGTGCCATCAGCGCCGGACAGCTGAACACTGAAGCTTTCTTT.

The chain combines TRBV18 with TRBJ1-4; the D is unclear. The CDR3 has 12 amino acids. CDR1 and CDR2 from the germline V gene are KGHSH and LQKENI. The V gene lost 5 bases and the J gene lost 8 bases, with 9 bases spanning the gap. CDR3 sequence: CASSTYEEKLFF. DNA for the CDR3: TGTGCCAGCTCAACCTACGAGGAAAAACTGTTTTTT.

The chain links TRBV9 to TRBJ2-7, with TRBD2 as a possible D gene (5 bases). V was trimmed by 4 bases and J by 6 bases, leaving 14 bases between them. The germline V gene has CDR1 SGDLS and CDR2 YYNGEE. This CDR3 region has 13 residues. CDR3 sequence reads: CASSQTTRGEQYF. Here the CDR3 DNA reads TGTGCCAGCAGCCAAACGACACGGGGCGAGCAGTACTTC.

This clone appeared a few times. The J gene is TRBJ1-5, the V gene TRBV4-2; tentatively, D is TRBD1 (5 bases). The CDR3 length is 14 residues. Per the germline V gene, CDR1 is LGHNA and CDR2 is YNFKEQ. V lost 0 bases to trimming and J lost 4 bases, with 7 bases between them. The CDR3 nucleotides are TGTGCCAGCAGCCAAGATCGGGGGAATCAGCCCCAGCATTTT. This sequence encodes CASSQDRGNQPQHF.

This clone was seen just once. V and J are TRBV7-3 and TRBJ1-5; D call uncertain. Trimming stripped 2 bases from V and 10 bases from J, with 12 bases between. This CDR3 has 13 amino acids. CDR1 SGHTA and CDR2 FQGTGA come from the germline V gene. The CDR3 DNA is TGTGCCAGCAGCTTAGAAGCCCACTCCCCCCAGCATTTT. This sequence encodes CASSLEAHSPQHF. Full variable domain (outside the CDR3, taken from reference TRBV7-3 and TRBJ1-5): GAGVSQTPSNKVTEKGKYVELRCDPISGHTALYWYRQSLGQGPEFLIYFQGTGAADDSGLPNDRFFAVRPEGSVSTLKIQRTERGDSAVYLCASSLEAHSPQHFGDGTRLSIL.